The 25 T cell receptor beta chains given below trace back to one sample, sequenced in a study of blood T cells in healthy people across ages. Together with a sample-barcoded 5' primer, a J-beta primer mix was included in a second PCR lasting about 7 to 11 cycles. One entry per CDR3 protein results from TCRdb running MiXCR on the 5' RACE reads. The repertoire includes hundreds of thousands of distinct CDR3 sequences, under 50% of them detected once, and under 15% sits in the top ten. The sequenced sample consisted of blood. The receptor source for this set is a man younger than 40 in good health.

J is TRBJ2-5 and V is TRBV20-1; TRBD1 matches 7 bases. The CDR3 is made up of 15 amino acids. V was pared by 3 bases and J by 1 base, with 8 bases of the junction left unmatched. CDR1 and CDR2 (germline): DFQATT, SNEGSKA (reference sequence). Here the CDR3 reads CSASPNRGSQETQYF. The DNA of the CDR3 is TGCAGTGCTAGCCCAAACAGGGGCAGCCAAGAGACCCAGTACTTC.

The chain recombines TRBV2 with TRBJ1-5; D might be TRBD1 (6 bases). Trimming removed 2 bases from V and 4 bases from J, with 9 bases in between. This CDR3 region has 14 residues. Germline loops: CDR1 SNHLY, CDR2 FYNNEI. CDR3 in DNA: TGTGCCAGCAGTGAAAGAACAGGGAATCAGCCCCAGCATTTT. It specifies CASSERTGNQPQHF.

In its sample, this clonotype was seen a few times. This CDR3 is CASSQGPANTGELFF. The CDR3 bases are TGCGCCAGCAGCCAGGGACCGGCGAACACCGGGGAGCTGTTTTTT. The chain carries TRBV4-3 and TRBJ2-2, with D perhaps matching TRBD1 or TRBD2 (5 bases each). Germline CDR1 is LGHNA and CDR2 is YSLEER. This CDR3 contains 15 residues. Trimming pared 3 bases from V and 0 bases from J, leaving 8 bases between.

This clonotype has a count of ten or more. The CDR3 spells CASRGQSNQPQHF. The CDR3 DNA sequence: TGTGCCAGCAGGGGACAGAGCAATCAGCCCCAGCATTTT. The chain employs TRBV12-3 or TRBV12-4 and TRBJ1-5; 7 bases align to TRBD1. The trim removed 6 bases at V and 1 base at J, leaving 0 bases unmatched. The CDR3 extends over 13 amino acids.

The chain is built from TRBV5-4 and TRBJ2-2; 11 bases agree with TRBD1. The germline CDR1 and CDR2 sequences are SGHNT and YYREEE (reference sequence). This CDR3 has 15 amino acids. J gave up 4 bases and V 4 bases, and 3 bases lay outside the gene matches. The CDR3 loop reads CASSRDRGVTGELFF. The CDR3 DNA reads as TGTGCCAGCAGCCGGGACAGGGGGGTCACCGGGGAGCTGTTTTTT.

The chain links TRBV20-1 to TRBJ2-1, with D perhaps matching TRBD1 (6 bases). The CDR3 has 18 amino acids. The V end lost 0 bases, the J end lost 7 bases, and 25 bases lay between the germline ends. Germline lookup yields CDR1 DFQATT and CDR2 SNEGSKA (reference sequence). CDR3 sequence: CSARDDTSKWGLRNEQFF. The CDR3 region has the DNA TGCAGTGCTAGAGATGACACGTCCAAGTGGGGGCTGAGGAATGAGCAGTTCTTC.

V is TRBV6-5 and J is TRBJ2-5; D call uncertain. CDR1 is MNHEY and CDR2 is SVGAGI in the germline V gene. Trimming removed 0 bases at V and 5 bases at J, with 10 bases between. The CDR3 is 14 residues long. This CDR3 is CASSYSYRRETQYF. CDR3 coding DNA: TGTGCCAGCAGTTACTCGTATCGAAGGGAGACCCAGTACTTC.

The CDR3, as DNA: TGCGCCAGCAGCGCCGGACAGGTTTTTGGCGATGAGCAGTTCTTC. Its translation: CASSAGQVFGDEQFF. The chain recombines TRBV4-1 with TRBJ2-1; 7 bases are shared with TRBD1. Unmatched junction bases numbered 12, after V lost 5 bases and J lost 8 bases. Germline loops: CDR1 MGHRA, CDR2 YSYEKL. The CDR3 spans 15 residues.

The chain carries TRBV12-3 or TRBV12-4 and TRBJ2-3; 9 bases line up with TRBD1. V gave up 5 bases and J gave up 6 bases; unmatched junction bases: 6. The length of the CDR3 is 14 residues. The CDR3 bases are TGTGCCAGCAGTCACACAGGGGGCTGGGATACGCAGTATTTT. Translation: CASSHTGGWDTQYF.

The V gene is TRBV20-1, the J gene TRBJ2-1; 14 nucleotides line up with TRBD2. Germline CDR1 reads DFQATT; CDR2 reads SNEGSKA (reference sequence). The CDR3 runs 14 residues. The junction had 3 bases not matched to a gene; V was cut back by 3 bases and J by 8 bases. The CDR3 DNA reads as TGCAGTGCTAGGACTAGCGGGGGGGCATATGAGCAGTTCTTC. It yields the protein CSARTSGGAYEQFF.

The V gene is TRBV28, the J gene TRBJ2-2, with D unresolved. Germline-derived CDR1 and CDR2 are MDHEN and SYDVKM. This CDR3 comprises 16 residues. The V gene lost 2 bases and the J gene lost 0 bases, with 10 bases spanning the gap. CDR3 bases: TGTGCCAGCAGTTTACTGAGGCCCCCGAACACCGGGGAGCTGTTTTTT. Its protein product is CASSLLRPPNTGELFF.

This clonotype was seen ten or more times. This chain uses TRBV12-3 or TRBV12-4 with TRBJ2-7; D not certain. This CDR3 is 15 amino acids long. V lost 6 bases to trimming and J lost 0 bases, with 15 bases between them. CDR3 sequence: CASSRALGNSYEQYF. CDR3 nucleotide sequence: TGTGCCAGCAGCCGCGCTTTGGGGAACTCCTACGAGCAGTACTTC.

This chain joins TRBV3-1 and TRBJ2-3; TRBD2 matches 12 bases. The V gene's germline CDR1 is LGHDT and CDR2 YNNKEL (reference sequence). The CDR3 runs to 17 residues. The ends lost 5 bases at V and 3 bases at J; junction bases unmatched: 9. The CDR3 sequence: CASSYLLAGGNTDTQYF. As DNA, the CDR3 is TGTGCCAGCAGCTACCTCCTAGCGGGGGGGAATACAGATACGCAGTATTTT.

The rearrangement uses TRBV6-5 and TRBJ2-7; 7 nucleotides line up with TRBD1. The germline V gene has CDR1 MNHEY and CDR2 SVGAGI. This CDR3 comprises 16 residues. J was trimmed by 0 bases and V by 0 bases; bases with no gene match: 5. CDR3 protein: CASSYSGQTSSYEQYF. In nucleotides, the CDR3 is TGTGCCAGCAGTTACTCGGGACAGACGAGCTCCTACGAGCAGTACTTC.

The chain couples TRBV19 to TRBJ2-3; D remains unclear. Germline CDR1 LNHDA, CDR2 SQIVND (reference sequence). V lost 4 bases, J lost 2 bases, and 7 bases lay in between. The CDR3 totals 13 residues. CDR3 coding DNA: TGTGCCAGTAGTACCGAGGACACAGATACGCAGTATTTT. It is translated as CASSTEDTDTQYF.

This clonotype was recorded only once. CDR3 nucleotide sequence: TGTGCCAGCAGCCAAACCGGGACAGGGGCCACTGAAGCTTTCTTT. Its protein product is CASSQTGTGATEAFF. This chain joins TRBV3-1 and TRBJ1-1, with 10 positions matching TRBD1. Trimming at V came to 2 bases and at J to 4 bases, leaving 4 bases not matched to a gene. CDR3 length equals 15 residues. In germline, CDR1 is LGHDT, CDR2 YNNKEL (reference sequence).

This rearrangement joins TRBV9 to TRBJ2-1, with 9 nucleotides matching TRBD1. The CDR3 is made up of 15 amino acids. After removal of 3 bases from V and 8 bases from J, the junction contained 9 bases not matched to a gene. Per germline, CDR1 SGDLS and CDR2 YYNGEE. CDR3 DNA: TGTGCCAGCAGCGGCAGGGGGACAGGGAGCGATGAGCAGTTCTTC. This codes for CASSGRGTGSDEQFF. The full variable domain, in which reference TRBV9 and TRBJ2-1 provide the parts outside the CDR3, is DSGVTQTPKHLITATGQRVTLRCSPRSGDLSVYWYQQSLDQGLQFLIQYYNGEERAKGNILERFSAQQFPDLHSELNLSSLELGDSALYFCASSGRGTGSDEQFFGPGTRLTVL.

The V and J genes are TRBV7-9 and TRBJ1-2; D not certain. V lost 5 bases, J lost 2 bases, and 15 bases lay in between. The CDR3 spans 15 residues. CDR1 and CDR2 (germline): SEHNR, FQNEAQ (reference sequence). The CDR3 protein is CASSPELGNNYGYTF. The CDR3 region has the DNA TGTGCCAGCAGCCCCGAGTTAGGGAACAACTATGGCTACACCTTC.

The V and J genes are TRBV28 and TRBJ2-3; 10 nucleotides match TRBD1. J was trimmed by 2 bases and V by 6 bases; bases with no gene match: 8. Germline CDR1 reads MDHEN; CDR2 reads SYDVKM. CDR3 length: 16 residues. CDR3 residues: CASRPDRGPDTDTQYF. Here the CDR3 DNA reads TGTGCCAGCAGGCCCGACAGGGGGCCGGACACAGATACGCAGTATTTT.

This clonotype was seen many times. The chain recombines TRBV21-1 with TRBJ2-7. TRBV21-1 is classified as a pseudogene. The length of the CDR3 is 13 residues. The CDR3 region has the DNA TGTGCCAGCAGTGGGCAGAAATCCTACGAGCAGTACTTC. This encodes CASSGQKSYEQYF.

This clonotype was seen only once. CDR3 sequence (DNA): TGCAGCGTTGAAGAGGACAGAGGGGGTAGGGACGAGCAGTACTTC. Translated: CSVEEDRGGRDEQYF. The chain is built from TRBV29-1 and TRBJ2-4, with D possibly being TRBD1 (6 bases). The DNA end favors TRBJ2-7, so the J call may be wrong. Germline-derived CDR1 and CDR2 are SQVTM and ANQGSEA. The CDR3 is made up of 15 amino acids.

This chain connects TRBV4-2 to TRBJ2-2, with D tentatively TRBD1 or TRBD2 (5 bases each). CDR3 size: 15 residues. V dropped 5 bases and J dropped 4 bases, with 14 bases sitting between them. CDR1 and CDR2 from the germline V gene are LGHNA and YNFKEQ. The CDR3 nucleotides read TGTGCCAGCAGCTCGACGAGGGGAGTCACCGGGGAGCTGTTTTTT. Protein: CASSSTRGVTGELFF.

The CDR3 here is CATSRDGYEQYF. For the CDR3, the DNA is TGTGCCACCAGCAGAGACGGCTACGAGCAGTACTTC. The V and J genes are TRBV15 and TRBJ2-7, with D unclear. The CDR3 loop spans 12 amino acids. Per germline, CDR1 LNHNV and CDR2 YYDKDF (reference sequence). Trimming removed 0 bases from V and 3 bases from J, with 3 bases in between.

The chain uses TRBV4-1 and TRBJ2-5; D gene ambiguous. The CDR3 consists of 15 residues. V lost 7 bases and J lost 0, with 15 bases in between. Germline V CDR1 and CDR2: MGHRA, YSYEKL. The CDR3 sequence: CASTSEPANQETQYF. For the CDR3, the DNA is TGCGCCAGCACCTCAGAGCCCGCCAACCAAGAGACCCAGTACTTC.

The chain recombines TRBV12-3 or TRBV12-4 with TRBJ1-4; D might be TRBD1 (5 bases). V was pared by 5 bases and J by 6 bases, with 16 bases between. This CDR3 has 15 residues. The CDR3 coding sequence is TGTGCCAGCAGTCCACAACGGGACCCTTATGAAAAACTGTTTTTT. Amino acid sequence: CASSPQRDPYEKLFF.